The 14 T cell receptor beta chains in this list originate from one sample, sequenced in a study of OX40 agonist ivuxolimab in advanced cancers. TCRdb keeps only in-frame clones here, not all; method: immunoSEQ multiplex PCR. Altogether tens of thousands of clones are present, over 70% being singletons, with the ten largest covering about 4.6%. The sample was CD4+ or CD8+ T cells sorted from blood, taken in a trial of the OX40 agonist ivuxolimab. The receptors stem from an adult with an advanced solid tumor such as melanoma, head and neck, liver or kidney cancer.

The rearrangement uses TRBV7-9 and TRBJ2-5, with TRBD2 matching 7 bases. CDR1 and CDR2 from the germline V gene are SEHNR and FQNEAQ (reference sequence). The CDR3 runs to 14 residues. Trimming removed 5 bases from V and 2 bases from J; junction bases left unmatched: 5. CDR3 region: CASSPYGGQETQYF. DNA of the CDR3: TGTGCCAGCAGCCCCTACGGGGGGCAAGAGACCCAGTACTTC. Looking up the rest from reference TRBV7-9 and TRBJ2-5 gives the full variable domain: DTGVSQNPRHKITKRGQNVTFRCDPISEHNRLYWYRQTLGQGPEFLTYFQNEAQLEKSRLLSDRFSAERPKGSFSTLEIQRTEQGDSAMYLCASSPYGGQETQYFGPGTRLLVL.

The CDR3 DNA follows: TGTGCCAGCAGCCCTCCAGTGGGCGAGCAGTACTTC. Translating gives CASSPPVGEQYF. The rearrangement joins TRBV9 to TRBJ2-7; the D is unclear. Germline V lookup: CDR1 SGDLS, CDR2 YYNGEE. Deletions cut 4 bases from V and 6 bases from J, with 11 bases between. This CDR3 comprises 12 residues.

The chain has TRBV5-1 and TRBJ2-7, with no clear D. CDR3 length: 14 amino acids. Germline V gives CDR1 SGHRS, CDR2 YFSETQ. V lost 4 bases and J lost 1, with 12 bases in between. The CDR3 sequence is CASSERTDSYEQYF. DNA for the CDR3: TGCGCCAGCAGCGAACGGACGGATTCCTACGAGCAGTACTTC.

This clone appeared a few times. This chain uses TRBV5-1 with TRBJ2-7; 9 bases map to TRBD1. CDR3 length: 16 amino acids. Germline V gives CDR1 SGHRS, CDR2 YFSETQ. V lost 4 bases, J lost 1 base, and 9 bases stayed unmatched. This CDR3 reads CASSKDGQGSSYEQYF. DNA of the CDR3: TGCGCCAGCAGCAAGGATGGACAGGGGAGTTCCTACGAGCAGTACTTC.

This rearrangement joins TRBV5-1 to TRBJ2-6; no reliable D call. The CDR3 totals 15 residues. Looked up from germline, CDR1 is SGHRS and CDR2 is YFSETQ. The germline V and J ends were trimmed by 0 bases and 2 bases, with 6 bases remaining between them. The chain's CDR3 is CASSLGRAGANVLTF. CDR3 nucleotides: TGCGCCAGCAGCTTGGGGAGAGCTGGGGCCAACGTCCTGACTTTC. The full variable domain, its missing parts supplied by reference TRBV5-1 and TRBJ2-6, is KAGVTQTPRYLIKTRGQQVTLSCSPISGHRSVSWYQQTPGQGLQFLFEYFSETQRNKGNFPGRFSGRQFSNSRSEMNVSTLELGDSALYLCASSLGRAGANVLTFGAGSRLTVL.

This clone was found once. This sequence joins TRBV2 and TRBJ1-3; D not resolved. Germline V gives CDR1 SNHLY, CDR2 FYNNEI. Trimming pared 4 bases from V and 2 bases from J, leaving 15 bases between. The CDR3 sequence is 16 residues long. The DNA for the CDR3 is TGTGCCAGCAGTGCATCCTCGGCCGGGGCTGGAAACACCATATATTTT. Its protein is CASSASSAGAGNTIYF.

This clone occurred a few times. The V gene is TRBV11-2, the J gene TRBJ1-5; D not certain. The CDR3 totals 13 residues. V was pared by 0 bases and J by 4 bases, with 4 bases between. CDR1 is SGHAT and CDR2 is FQNNGV in the germline V gene. The CDR3 loop is CASSLDLNQPQHF. The CDR3 nucleotides read TGTGCCAGCAGCTTAGATCTGAATCAGCCCCAGCATTTT.

This clone came up once. This rearrangement joins TRBV25-1 to TRBJ2-3; 9 nucleotides match TRBD2. The germline V gene encodes CDR1 MGHDK and CDR2 SYGVNS. The CDR3 has 16 amino acids. V shed 1 base, J shed 4 bases, and the junction held 6 bases outside the gene matches. The CDR3 DNA sequence: TGTGCCAGCAGTGAATGGAGCGGGAGGAGGTCAGATACGCAGTATTTT. It codes for CASSEWSGRRSDTQYF.

This chain links TRBV29-1 with TRBJ1-4, with TRBD1 matching over 9 bases. Germline V gene sequence: CDR1 SQVTM, CDR2 ANQGSEA. The CDR3 has 14 residues. V lost 5 bases to trimming and J lost 6 bases; unmatched junction nucleotides: 7. CDR3 amino acids: CSVFTGGRDEKLFF. The CDR3 nucleotides are TGCAGCGTTTTTACAGGGGGCAGGGATGAAAAACTGTTTTTT.

Only a few counts were recorded for this clone. The J gene is TRBJ1-5, the V gene TRBV5-6; TRBD1 is a possible D gene (6 bases). Germline V gene data show CDR1 as SGHDT and CDR2 as YYEEEE. The CDR3 runs to 12 residues. V lost 4 bases, J lost 11 bases, and 13 bases lay in between. The CDR3 sequence: CASSLSKGAQHF. The CDR3 nucleotides are TGTGCCAGCAGCCTAAGTAAGGGGGCCCAGCATTTT.

This clone was seen more than once but under ten times. The chain combines TRBV9 with TRBJ2-7; possible D gene TRBD1, 6 bases. This CDR3 region has 14 residues. Germline CDR1 and CDR2: SGDLS and YYNGEE. V lost 4 bases and J lost 3, with 14 bases in between. The CDR3 is CASSPRDTYYEQYF. Here the CDR3 DNA reads TGTGCCAGCAGCCCACGGGACACCTACTACGAGCAGTACTTC.

The V and J genes are TRBV5-1 and TRBJ1-1; D is unclear. Germline V gene sequence: CDR1 SGHRS, CDR2 YFSETQ. Trimming cost V 4 bases and J 2 bases, with 6 bases left between them. This CDR3 is 12 amino acids long. Here the CDR3 reads CASSEPNTEAFF. In DNA form, the CDR3 reads TGCGCCAGCAGCGAGCCTAACACTGAAGCTTTCTTT. Full variable domain (outside the CDR3, taken from reference TRBV5-1 and TRBJ1-1): KAGVTQTPRYLIKTRGQQVTLSCSPISGHRSVSWYQQTPGQGLQFLFEYFSETQRNKGNFPGRFSGRQFSNSRSEMNVSTLELGDSALYLCASSEPNTEAFFGQGTRLTVV.

This clone was counted between two and nine times. V is TRBV9 and J is TRBJ2-2; 7 nucleotides agree with TRBD2. CDR1 and CDR2 from the germline V gene are SGDLS and YYNGEE. The V and J ends lost 3 bases and 0 bases, in that order; junction bases with no gene match: 5. The CDR3 length is 16 residues. The chain's CDR3 is CASSDRSGPNTGELFF. The CDR3 nucleotides are TGTGCCAGCAGCGATCGTAGCGGGCCGAACACCGGGGAGCTGTTTTTT.

The rearrangement uses TRBV6-6 and TRBJ2-1; D not certain. The CDR3 spans 14 residues. Trimming took 0 bases from V and 5 from J, leaving 8 bases between them. Germline CDR1 reads MNHNY; CDR2 reads SVGAGI (reference sequence). The CDR3 loop is CASSYSSWNNEQFF. The DNA of the CDR3 is TGTGCCAGCAGTTACTCGAGTTGGAACAATGAGCAGTTCTTC.